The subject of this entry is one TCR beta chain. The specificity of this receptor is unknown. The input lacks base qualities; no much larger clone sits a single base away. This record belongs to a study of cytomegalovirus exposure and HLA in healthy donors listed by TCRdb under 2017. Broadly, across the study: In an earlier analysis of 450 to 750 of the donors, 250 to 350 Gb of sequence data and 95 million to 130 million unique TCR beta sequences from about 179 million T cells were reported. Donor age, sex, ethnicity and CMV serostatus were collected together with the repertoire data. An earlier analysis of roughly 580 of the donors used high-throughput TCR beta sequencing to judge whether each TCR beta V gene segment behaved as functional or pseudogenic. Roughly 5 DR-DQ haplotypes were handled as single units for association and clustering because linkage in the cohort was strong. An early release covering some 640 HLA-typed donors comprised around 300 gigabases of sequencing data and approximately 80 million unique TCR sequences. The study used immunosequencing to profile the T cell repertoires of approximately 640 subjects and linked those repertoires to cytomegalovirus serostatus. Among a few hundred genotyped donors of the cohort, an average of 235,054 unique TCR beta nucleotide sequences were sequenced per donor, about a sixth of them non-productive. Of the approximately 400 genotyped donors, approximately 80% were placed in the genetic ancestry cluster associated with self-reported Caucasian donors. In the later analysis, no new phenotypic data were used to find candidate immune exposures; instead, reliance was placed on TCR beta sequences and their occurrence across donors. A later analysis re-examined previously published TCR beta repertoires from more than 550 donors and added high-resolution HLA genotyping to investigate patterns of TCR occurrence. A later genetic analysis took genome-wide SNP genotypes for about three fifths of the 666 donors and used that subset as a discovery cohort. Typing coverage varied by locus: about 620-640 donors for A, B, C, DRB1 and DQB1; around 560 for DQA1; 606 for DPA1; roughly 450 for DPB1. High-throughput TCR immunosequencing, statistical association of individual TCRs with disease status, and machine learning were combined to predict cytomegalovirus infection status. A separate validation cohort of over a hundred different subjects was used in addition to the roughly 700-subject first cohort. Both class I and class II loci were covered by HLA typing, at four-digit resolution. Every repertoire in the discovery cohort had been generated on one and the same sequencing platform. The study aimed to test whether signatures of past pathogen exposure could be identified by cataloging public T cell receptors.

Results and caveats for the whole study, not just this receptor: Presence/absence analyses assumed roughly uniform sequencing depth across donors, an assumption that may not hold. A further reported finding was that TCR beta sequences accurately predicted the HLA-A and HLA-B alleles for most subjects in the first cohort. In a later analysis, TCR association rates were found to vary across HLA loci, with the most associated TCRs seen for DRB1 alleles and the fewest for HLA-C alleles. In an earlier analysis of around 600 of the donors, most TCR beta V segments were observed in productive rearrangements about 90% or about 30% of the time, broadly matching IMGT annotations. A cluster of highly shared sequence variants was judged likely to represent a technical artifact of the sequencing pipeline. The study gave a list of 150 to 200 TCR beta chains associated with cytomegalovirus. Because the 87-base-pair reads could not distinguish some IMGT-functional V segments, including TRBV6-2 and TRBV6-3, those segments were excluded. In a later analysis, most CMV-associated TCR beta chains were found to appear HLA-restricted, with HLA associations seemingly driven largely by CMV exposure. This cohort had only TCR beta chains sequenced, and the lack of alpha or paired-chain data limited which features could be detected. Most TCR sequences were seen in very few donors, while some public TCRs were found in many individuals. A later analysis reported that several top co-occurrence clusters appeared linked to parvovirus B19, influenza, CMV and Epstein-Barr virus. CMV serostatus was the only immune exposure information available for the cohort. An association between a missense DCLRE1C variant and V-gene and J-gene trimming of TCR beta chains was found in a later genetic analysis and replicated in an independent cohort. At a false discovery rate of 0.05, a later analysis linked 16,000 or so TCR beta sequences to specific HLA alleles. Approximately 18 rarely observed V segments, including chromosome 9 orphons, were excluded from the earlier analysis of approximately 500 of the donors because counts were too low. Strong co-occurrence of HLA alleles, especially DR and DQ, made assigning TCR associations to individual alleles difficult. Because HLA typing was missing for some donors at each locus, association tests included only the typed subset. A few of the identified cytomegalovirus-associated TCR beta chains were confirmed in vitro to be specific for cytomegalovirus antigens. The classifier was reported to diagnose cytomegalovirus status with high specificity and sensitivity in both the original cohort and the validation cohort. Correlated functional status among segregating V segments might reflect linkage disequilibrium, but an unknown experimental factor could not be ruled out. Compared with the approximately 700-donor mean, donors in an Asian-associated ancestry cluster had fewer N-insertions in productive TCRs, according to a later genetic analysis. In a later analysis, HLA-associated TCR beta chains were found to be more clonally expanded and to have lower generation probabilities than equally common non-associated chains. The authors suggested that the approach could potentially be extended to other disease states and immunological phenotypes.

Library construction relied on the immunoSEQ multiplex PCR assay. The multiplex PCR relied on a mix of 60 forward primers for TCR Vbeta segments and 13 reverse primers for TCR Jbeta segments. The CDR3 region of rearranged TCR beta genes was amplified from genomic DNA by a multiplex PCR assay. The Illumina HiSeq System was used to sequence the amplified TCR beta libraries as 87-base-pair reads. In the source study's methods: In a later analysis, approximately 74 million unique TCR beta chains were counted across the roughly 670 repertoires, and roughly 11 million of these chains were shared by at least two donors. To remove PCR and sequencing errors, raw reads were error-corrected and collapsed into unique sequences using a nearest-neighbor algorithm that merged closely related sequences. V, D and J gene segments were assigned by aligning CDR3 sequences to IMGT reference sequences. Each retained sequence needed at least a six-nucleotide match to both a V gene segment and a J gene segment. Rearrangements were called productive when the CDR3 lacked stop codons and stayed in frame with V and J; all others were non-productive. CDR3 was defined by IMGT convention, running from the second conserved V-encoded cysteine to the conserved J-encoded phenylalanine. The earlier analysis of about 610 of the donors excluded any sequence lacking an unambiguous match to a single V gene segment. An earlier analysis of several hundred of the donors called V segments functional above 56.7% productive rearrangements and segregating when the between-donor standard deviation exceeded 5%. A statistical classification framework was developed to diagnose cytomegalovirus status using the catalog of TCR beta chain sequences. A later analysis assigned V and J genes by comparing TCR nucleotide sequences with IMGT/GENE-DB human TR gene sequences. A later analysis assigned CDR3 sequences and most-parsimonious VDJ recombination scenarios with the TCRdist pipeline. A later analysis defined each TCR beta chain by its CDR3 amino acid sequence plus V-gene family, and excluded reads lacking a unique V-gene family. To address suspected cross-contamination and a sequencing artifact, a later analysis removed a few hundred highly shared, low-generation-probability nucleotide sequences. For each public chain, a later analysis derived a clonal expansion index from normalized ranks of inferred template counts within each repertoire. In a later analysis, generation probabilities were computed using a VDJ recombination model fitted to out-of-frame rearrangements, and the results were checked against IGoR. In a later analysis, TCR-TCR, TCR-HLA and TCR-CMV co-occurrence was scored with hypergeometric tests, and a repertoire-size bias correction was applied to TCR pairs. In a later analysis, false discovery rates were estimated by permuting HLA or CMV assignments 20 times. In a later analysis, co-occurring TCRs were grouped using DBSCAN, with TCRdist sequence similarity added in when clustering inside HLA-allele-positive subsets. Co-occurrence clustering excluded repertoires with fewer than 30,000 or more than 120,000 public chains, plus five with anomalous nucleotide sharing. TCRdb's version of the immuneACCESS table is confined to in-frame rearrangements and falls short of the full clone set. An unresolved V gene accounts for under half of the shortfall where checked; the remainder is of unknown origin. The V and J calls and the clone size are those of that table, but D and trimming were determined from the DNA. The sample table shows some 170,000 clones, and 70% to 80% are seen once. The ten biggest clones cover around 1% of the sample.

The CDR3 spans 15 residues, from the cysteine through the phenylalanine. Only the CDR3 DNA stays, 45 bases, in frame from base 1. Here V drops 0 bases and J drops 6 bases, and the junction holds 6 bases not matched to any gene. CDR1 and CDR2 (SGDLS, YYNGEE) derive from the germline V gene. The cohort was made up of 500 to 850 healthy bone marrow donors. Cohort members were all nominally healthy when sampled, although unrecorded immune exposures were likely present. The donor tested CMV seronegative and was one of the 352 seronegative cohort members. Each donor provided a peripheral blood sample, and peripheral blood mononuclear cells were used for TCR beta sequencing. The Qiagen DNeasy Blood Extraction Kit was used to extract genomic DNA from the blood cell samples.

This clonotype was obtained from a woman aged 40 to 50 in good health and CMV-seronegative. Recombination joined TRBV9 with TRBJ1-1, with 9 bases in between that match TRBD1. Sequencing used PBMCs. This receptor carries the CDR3 CASSVGGTGYPEAFF. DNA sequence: TGTGCCAGCAGCGTAGGAGGGACAGGGTACCCTGAAGCTTTCTTT. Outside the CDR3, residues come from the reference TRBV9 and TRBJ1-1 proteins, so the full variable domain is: DSGVTQTPKHLITATGQRVTLRCSPRSGDLSVYWYQQSLDQGLQFLIQYYNGEERAKGNILERFSAQQFPDLHSELNLSSLELGDSALYFCASSVGGTGYPEAFFGQGTRLTVV.